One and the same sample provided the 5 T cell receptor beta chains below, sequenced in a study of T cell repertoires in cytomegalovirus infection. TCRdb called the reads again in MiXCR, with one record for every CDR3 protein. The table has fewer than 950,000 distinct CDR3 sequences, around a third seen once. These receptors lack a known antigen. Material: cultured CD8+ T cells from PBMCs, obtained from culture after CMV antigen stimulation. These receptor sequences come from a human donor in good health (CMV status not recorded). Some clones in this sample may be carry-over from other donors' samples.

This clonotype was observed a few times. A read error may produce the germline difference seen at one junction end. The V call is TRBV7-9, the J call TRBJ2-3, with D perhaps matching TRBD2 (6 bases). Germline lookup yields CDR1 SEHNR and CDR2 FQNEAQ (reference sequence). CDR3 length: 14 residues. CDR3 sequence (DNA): TGTGCCAGCAGCCGCTCCACTAGCAGAGATACGCAGTATTTT. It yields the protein CASSRSTSRDTQYF.

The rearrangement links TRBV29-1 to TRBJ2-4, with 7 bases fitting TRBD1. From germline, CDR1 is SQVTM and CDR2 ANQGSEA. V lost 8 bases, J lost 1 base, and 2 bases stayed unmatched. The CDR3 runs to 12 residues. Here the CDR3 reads CSSTGAKNIQYF. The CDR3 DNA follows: TGCAGCTCGACAGGGGCCAAAAACATTCAGTACTTC.

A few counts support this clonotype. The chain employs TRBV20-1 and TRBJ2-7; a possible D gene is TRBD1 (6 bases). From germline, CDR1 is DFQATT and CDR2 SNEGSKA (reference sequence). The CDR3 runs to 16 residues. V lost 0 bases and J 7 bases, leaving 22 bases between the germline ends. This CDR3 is CSARDDAGVLFHEQYV. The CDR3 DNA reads TGCAGTGCTAGAGATGATGCAGGGGTTCTTTTTCATGAGCAGTACGTC.

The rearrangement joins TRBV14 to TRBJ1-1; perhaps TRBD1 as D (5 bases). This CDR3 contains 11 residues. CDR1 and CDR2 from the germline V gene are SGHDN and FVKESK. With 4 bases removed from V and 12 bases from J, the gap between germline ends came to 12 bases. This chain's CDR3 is CASSLGADSFF. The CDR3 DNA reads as TGTGCCAGCAGCCTTGGGGCAGACTCTTTCTTT.

This CDR3 is CASSGNQLTGLITEAFF. CDR3 coding DNA: TGTGCCAGCAGCGGAAACCAGCTTACAGGGTTGATCACTGAAGCTTTCTTT. This chain links TRBV7-6 with TRBJ1-1, with D tentatively TRBD1 (6 bases). Germline CDR1 is SGHVS and CDR2 is FNYEAQ. Trimming took 5 bases from V and 4 from J, leaving 23 bases between them. This CDR3 has 17 amino acids.